Presented here are 12 T cell receptor beta chains from one specimen sequenced in a study of blood T cells in healthy people across ages. The use of a sample-barcoded 5' primer and a J-beta primer mix characterized a second PCR of roughly 7 to 11 cycles. TCRdb ran MiXCR on the 5' RACE reads and lists one entry per CDR3 protein. In the table there are some 670,000 distinct CDR3 sequences, approximately 52% of which are singletons. The sample was blood. These TCRs come from an elderly woman in good health.

This chain links TRBV29-1 with TRBJ1-2; TRBD1 is a possible D gene (6 bases). CDR1 and CDR2 (germline): SQVTM, ANQGSEA. This CDR3 is 14 amino acids long. Between the trimmed V and J ends, which lost 3 bases and 5 bases, there was a span of 16 bases. The CDR3 is CSVDPRGTRYGYTF. For the CDR3, the DNA is TGCAGCGTTGATCCCAGGGGAACCCGTTATGGCTACACCTTC.

In its sample, this clonotype was seen a few times. The chain couples TRBV3-1 to TRBJ2-2; D is ambiguous. CDR3 length: 14 residues. Germline lookup yields CDR1 LGHDT and CDR2 YNNKEL (reference sequence). V was shortened by 1 base and J by 3 bases, with 6 bases between the two germline ends. The DNA of the CDR3 is TGTGCCAGCAGCCAAGGACCAGACACCGGGGAGCTGTTTTTT. Translated: CASSQGPDTGELFF.

This clonotype was observed at least ten times. The chain links TRBV20-1 to TRBJ2-7; TRBD1 matches 7 bases. Germline CDR1 reads DFQATT; CDR2 reads SNEGSKA (reference sequence). This CDR3 has 15 residues. V trimming: 6 bases; J trimming: 1 base; junction bases outside the gene matches: 12. CDR3 nucleotides: TGCAGTGCAATTAATAACAGGGGCCGATCCTACGAGCAGTACTTC. It yields the protein CSAINNRGRSYEQYF.

The gene calls are TRBV11-3 and TRBJ2-5, with TRBD2 matching 14 bases. The CDR3 has 17 amino acids. J gave up 3 bases and V 6 bases, and 9 bases lay outside the gene matches. The germline gives CDR1 SGHNT, CDR2 YENEEA. CDR3 residues: CASRPGLAGEEEETQYF. In nucleotides, the CDR3 is TGTGCCAGCAGACCGGGACTAGCGGGAGAGGAGGAAGAGACCCAGTACTTC. Variable domain in full (rest from reference TRBV11-3 and TRBJ2-5): EAGVVQSPRYKIIEKKQPVAFWCNPISGHNTLYWYLQNLGQGPELLIRYENEEAVDDSQLPKDRFSAERLKGVDSTLKIQPAELGDSAVYLCASRPGLAGEEEETQYFGPGTRLLVL.

In regard to this clonotype: Being one base from a much bigger clone, this may be a read error. The chain joins TRBV29-1 to TRBJ2-4; D not resolved. V shed 1 base and J shed 1 base, with 8 bases lying between them. Germline CDR1 and CDR2: SQVTM and ANQGSEA. The CDR3 covers 14 residues. The CDR3 reads CSVEGRNAKNIQYF. The CDR3 region has the DNA TGCAGCGTTGAAGGCAGGAACGCCAAAAACATTCAGTACTTC.

To note about this clonotype: This may be a read error: a much more frequent sequence differs by one nucleotide. This chain connects TRBV7-9 to TRBJ2-7; D not certain. Germline V gene sequence: CDR1 SEHNR, CDR2 FQNEAQ (reference sequence). Trimming shortened V by 6 bases and J by 3 bases, and 9 bases separated the two germline ends. This CDR3 spans 12 amino acids. This chain's CDR3 is CASSQEVYEQYF. CDR3 in DNA: TGTGCCAGCAGTCAAGAGGTCTACGAGCAGTACTTC.

This clonotype was seen more than once but under ten times. J is TRBJ1-4 and V is TRBV21-1. TRBV21-1 is shown as a pseudogene. The CDR3 is made up of 14 amino acids. CDR3 in amino acids: CASSDWGFDEKLFF. The CDR3 region has the DNA TGTGCCAGCAGCGATTGGGGTTTCGATGAAAAACTGTTTTTT.

The chain links TRBV7-9 to TRBJ2-7; D not resolved. The CDR3 loop spans 12 amino acids. Between the trimmed V and J ends, which lost 7 bases and 2 bases, there was a span of 9 bases. Germline values: CDR1 SEHNR, CDR2 FQNEAQ (reference sequence). The CDR3 protein is CASTIGAYEQYF. CDR3 nucleotides: TGTGCCAGCACCATAGGCGCCTACGAGCAGTACTTC.

This clonotype was counted at least ten times. This chain joins TRBV7-8 and TRBJ1-5; 9 bases line up with TRBD1. With 0 bases clipped from V and 0 bases from J, the junction kept 3 bases outside the gene matches. The CDR3 loop spans 17 amino acids. The germline gives CDR1 SGHVS, CDR2 FQNEAQ. CDR3 sequence: CASSLAQGANSNQPQHF. CDR3 nucleotides: TGTGCCAGCAGCTTAGCACAGGGGGCTAATAGCAATCAGCCCCAGCATTTT.

In its sample, this clonotype was seen once. The J gene is TRBJ2-7, the V gene TRBV10-3, with 9 bases aligning to TRBD2. The length of the CDR3 is 15 residues. Unmatched junction bases numbered 9, after V lost 7 bases and J lost 2 bases. Germline V lookup: CDR1 ENHRY, CDR2 SYGVKD. This chain's CDR3 is CAINTGTSRTYEQYF. CDR3 nucleotides: TGTGCCATCAATACCGGGACTAGCCGGACCTACGAGCAGTACTTC.

This clonotype was seen many times. This chain links TRBV4-2 with TRBJ2-3, with a tentative D call TRBD2 (6 bases). The germline gives CDR1 LGHNA, CDR2 YNFKEQ. This CDR3 contains 15 residues. V gave up 4 bases and J gave up 0 bases, with 11 bases separating them. The CDR3 nucleotides read TGTGCCAGCAGCCCCGCACGGGGGAGCACAGATACGCAGTATTTT. Translated, it gives CASSPARGSTDTQYF.

The V call is TRBV7-9, the J call TRBJ1-2; a possible D gene is TRBD1 (6 bases). The CDR3 spans 13 residues. V lost 3 bases, J lost 6 bases, and 11 bases lay in between. Germline V gives CDR1 SEHNR, CDR2 FQNEAQ (reference sequence). CDR3: CASSLDSLDGYTF. The CDR3 DNA is TGTGCCAGCAGCTTGGACAGCTTAGATGGCTACACCTTC.